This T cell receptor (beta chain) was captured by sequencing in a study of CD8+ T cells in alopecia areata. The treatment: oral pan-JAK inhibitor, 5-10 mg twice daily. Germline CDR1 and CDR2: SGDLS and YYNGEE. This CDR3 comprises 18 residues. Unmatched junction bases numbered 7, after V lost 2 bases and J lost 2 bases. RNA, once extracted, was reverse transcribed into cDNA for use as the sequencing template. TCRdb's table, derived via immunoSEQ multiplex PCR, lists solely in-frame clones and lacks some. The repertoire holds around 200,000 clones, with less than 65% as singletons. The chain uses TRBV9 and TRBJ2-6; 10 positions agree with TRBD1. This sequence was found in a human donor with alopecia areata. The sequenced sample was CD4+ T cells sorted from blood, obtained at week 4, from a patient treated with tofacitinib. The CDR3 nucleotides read TGTGCCAGCAGCGTTGCCGGGACAGGGGAACCTGGGGCCAACGTCCTGACTTTC. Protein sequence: CASSVAGTGEPGANVLTF.